The clone carrying this TCR beta chain occurred a few times. This entry is derived from a study of identical twins. MiXCR, applied by TCRdb to the 5' RACE reads, yields one record per CDR3 protein. The repertoire consists of roughly 350,000 distinct CDR3 sequences, with 7% to 9.5% occurring once and the leading ten covering under 10%. V lost 0 bases and J lost 9; bases outside the gene matches: 16. Per the germline V gene, CDR1 is MNHEY and CDR2 is SVGEGT. This CDR3 is built from 18 residues. This TCR was recovered from a woman in her forties or fifties in good health. This chain connects TRBV6-2 or TRBV6-3 to TRBJ2-1, with 8 bases aligning to TRBD2. The sequenced sample consisted of naive T cells sorted from blood. CDR3 sequence reads: CASSYSSSGTRRIGEQFF. Written as DNA, the CDR3 is TGTGCCAGCAGTTACTCGAGTTCCGGGACTAGGCGCATTGGTGAGCAGTTCTTC.